The 7 T cell receptor beta chains in this list originate from one sample, sequenced in a study of shared clonotypes between healthy human individuals. TCRdb's table, derived via immunoSEQ multiplex PCR, lists solely in-frame clones and lacks some. The sample yields roughly 1.4 million clones, approximately 98.5% seen once. Material for sequencing was naive CD4+ T cells sorted from blood. Subset defined: CD45RA+ positively selected. These receptors were collected from a man aged 25 to 40 in good health.

The CDR3, as DNA: TGCAGCGTTGTTATCGCAGGGACGGTCGCCGGGGAGCTGTTTTTT. Protein sequence: CSVVIAGTVAGELFF. V gene TRBV29-1 combines with J gene TRBJ2-2; D tentatively reads TRBD1 or TRBD2 (5 bases each). Germline-derived CDR1 and CDR2 are SQVTM and ANQGSEA. This CDR3 is 15 amino acids long. V was shortened by 4 bases and J by 6 bases, with 18 bases between the two germline ends.

The V gene is TRBV7-8, the J gene TRBJ2-7; 7 nucleotides agree with TRBD1. The CDR3 loop spans 17 amino acids. Germline assignment: CDR1 SGHVS and CDR2 FQNEAQ. V shed 0 bases, J shed 0 bases, and the junction held 8 bases outside the gene matches. For the CDR3, the DNA is TGTGCCAGCAGCTTAGCTACCTCCGGGACAGTCTCCTACGAGCAGTACTTC. The encoded protein is CASSLATSGTVSYEQYF.

This chain joins TRBV4-1 and TRBJ2-7, with TRBD1 matching over 8 bases. The CDR3 totals 16 residues. V was pared by 0 bases and J by 6 bases, with 10 bases of the junction left unmatched. Germline-derived CDR1 and CDR2 are MGHRA and YSYEKL. The chain's CDR3 is CASSQEGQGRFREQYF. The CDR3 DNA follows: TGCGCCAGCAGCCAAGAAGGACAGGGTAGGTTTCGCGAGCAGTACTTC.

On this clone: Within the sample, other DNA sequences also encode this same CDR3. CDR3 sequence: CASSGRAYNEQFF. The CDR3 bases are TGTGCCAGTAGCGGGAGGGCATACAATGAGCAGTTCTTC. J is TRBJ2-1 and V is TRBV5-4, with 11 bases identical to TRBD2. The V and J ends lost 8 bases and 4 bases, in that order; junction bases with no gene match: 2. The germline V gene encodes CDR1 SGHNT and CDR2 YYREEE (reference sequence). The CDR3 is 13 amino acids. Full variable domain (missing parts from reference TRBV5-4 and TRBJ2-1): ETGVTQSPTHLIKTRGQQVTLRCSSQSGHNTVSWYQQALGQGPQFIFQYYREEENGRGNFPPRFSGLQFPNYSSELNVNALELDDSALYLCASSGRAYNEQFFGPGTRLTVL.

This CDR3 reads CASSLEGVNQPQHF. In DNA form, the CDR3 reads TGTGCCAGCAGCTTAGAAGGGGTAAACCAGCCCCAGCATTTT. V gene TRBV7-8 combines with J gene TRBJ1-5; possible D gene TRBD1, 5 bases. V was trimmed by 1 base and J by 7 bases, leaving 11 bases between them. CDR1 and CDR2 (germline): SGHVS, FQNEAQ. The CDR3 has 14 amino acids.

The V gene is TRBV4-3, the J gene TRBJ1-5; the D is unclear. The CDR3 is 16 amino acids. CDR1 is LGHNA and CDR2 is YSLEER in the germline V gene. The germline V and J ends were trimmed by 0 bases and 4 bases, with 13 bases remaining between them. CDR3 sequence (DNA): TGCGCCAGCAGCCAAGATTGGCCGCCCTCTAATCAGCCCCAGCATTTT. Amino acids: CASSQDWPPSNQPQHF.

This chain uses TRBV4-3 with TRBJ2-6, with TRBD1 matching over 10 bases. The CDR3 runs 18 residues. With V trimmed by 2 bases and J by 2 bases, 6 bases remained unmatched. Germline V lookup: CDR1 LGHNA, CDR2 YSLEER. This chain's CDR3 is CASSQSGQGGAGANVLTF. CDR3 nucleotide sequence: TGCGCCAGCAGCCAATCAGGACAGGGGGGCGCTGGGGCCAACGTCCTGACTTTC.